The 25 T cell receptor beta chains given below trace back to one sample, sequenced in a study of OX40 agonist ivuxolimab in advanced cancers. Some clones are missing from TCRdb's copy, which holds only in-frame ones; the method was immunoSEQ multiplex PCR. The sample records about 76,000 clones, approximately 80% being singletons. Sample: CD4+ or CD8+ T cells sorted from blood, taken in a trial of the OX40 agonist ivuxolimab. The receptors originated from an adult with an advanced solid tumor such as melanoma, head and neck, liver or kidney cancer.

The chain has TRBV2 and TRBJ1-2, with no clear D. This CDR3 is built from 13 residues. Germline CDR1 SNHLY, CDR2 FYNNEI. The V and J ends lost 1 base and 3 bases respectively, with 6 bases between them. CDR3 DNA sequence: TGTGCCAGCAGTGAAGAAGAAGACTATGGCTACACCTTC. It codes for CASSEEEDYGYTF. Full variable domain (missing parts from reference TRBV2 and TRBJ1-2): EPEVTQTPSHQVTQMGQEVILRCVPISNHLYFYWYRQILGQKVEFLVSFYNNEISEKSEIFDDQFSVERPDGSNFTLKIRSTKLEDSAMYFCASSEEEDYGYTFGSGTRLTVV.

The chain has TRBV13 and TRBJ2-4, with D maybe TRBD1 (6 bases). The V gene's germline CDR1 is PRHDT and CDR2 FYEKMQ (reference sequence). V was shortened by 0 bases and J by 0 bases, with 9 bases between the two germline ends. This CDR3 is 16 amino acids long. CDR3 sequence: CASSLGQGQAKNIQYF. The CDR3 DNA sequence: TGTGCCAGCAGCTTAGGGCAGGGACAAGCCAAAAACATTCAGTACTTC. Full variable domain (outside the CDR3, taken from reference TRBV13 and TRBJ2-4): AAGVIQSPRHLIKEKRETATLKCYPIPRHDTVYWYQQGPGQDPQFLISFYEKMQSDKGSIPDRFSAQQFSDYHSELNMSSLELGDSALYFCASSLGQGQAKNIQYFGAGTRLSVL.

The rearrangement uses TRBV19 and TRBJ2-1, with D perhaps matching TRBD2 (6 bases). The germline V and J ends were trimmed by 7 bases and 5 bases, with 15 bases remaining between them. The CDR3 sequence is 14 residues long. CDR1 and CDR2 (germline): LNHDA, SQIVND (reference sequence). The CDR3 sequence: CASTRERSHNEQFF. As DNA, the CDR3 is TGTGCCAGTACGCGGGAACGGTCCCACAATGAGCAGTTCTTC.

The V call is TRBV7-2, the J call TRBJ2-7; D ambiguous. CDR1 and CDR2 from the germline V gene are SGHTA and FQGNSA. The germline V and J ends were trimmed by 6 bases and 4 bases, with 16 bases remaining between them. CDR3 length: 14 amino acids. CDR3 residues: CASSLSRANYEQYF. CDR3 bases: TGTGCCAGCAGTCTCTCCCGGGCTAATTACGAGCAGTACTTC.

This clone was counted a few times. The CDR3 loop reads CASSLGRQGAYQETQYF. CDR3 DNA sequence: TGTGCCAGCAGCTTAGGCCGACAGGGGGCGTACCAAGAGACCCAGTACTTC. The V gene is TRBV7-9, the J gene TRBJ2-5, with 10 bases identical to TRBD1. There are 17 residues in the CDR3. Looked up from germline, CDR1 is SEHNR and CDR2 is FQNEAQ (reference sequence). With V trimmed by 1 base and J by 0 bases, 5 bases remained unmatched.

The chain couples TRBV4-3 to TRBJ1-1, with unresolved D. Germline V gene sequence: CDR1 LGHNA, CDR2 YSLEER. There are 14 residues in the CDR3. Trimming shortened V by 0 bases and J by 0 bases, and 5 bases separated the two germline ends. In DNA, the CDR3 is TGCGCCAGCAGCCAAGATTTTGTGAACACTGAAGCTTTCTTT. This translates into CASSQDFVNTEAFF.

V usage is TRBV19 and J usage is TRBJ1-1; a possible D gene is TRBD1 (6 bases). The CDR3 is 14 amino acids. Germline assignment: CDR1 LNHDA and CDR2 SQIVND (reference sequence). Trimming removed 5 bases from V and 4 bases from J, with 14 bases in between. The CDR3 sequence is CASSPRGAGTEAFF. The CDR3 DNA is TGTGCCAGTAGTCCCCGGGGGGCGGGCACTGAAGCTTTCTTT.

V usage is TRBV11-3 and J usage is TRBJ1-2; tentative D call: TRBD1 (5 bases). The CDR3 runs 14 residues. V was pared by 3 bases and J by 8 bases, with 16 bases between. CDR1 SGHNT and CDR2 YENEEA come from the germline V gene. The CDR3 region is CASSLRDGKIGYTF. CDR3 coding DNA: TGTGCCAGCAGCTTGAGGGACGGCAAGATCGGCTACACCTTC.

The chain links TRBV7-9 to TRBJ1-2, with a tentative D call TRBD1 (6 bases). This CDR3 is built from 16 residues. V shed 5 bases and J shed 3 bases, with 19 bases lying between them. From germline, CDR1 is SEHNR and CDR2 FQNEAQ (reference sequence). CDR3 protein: CASSNWVVEGDYGYTF. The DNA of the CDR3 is TGTGCCAGCAGCAACTGGGTCGTAGAGGGGGACTATGGCTACACCTTC.

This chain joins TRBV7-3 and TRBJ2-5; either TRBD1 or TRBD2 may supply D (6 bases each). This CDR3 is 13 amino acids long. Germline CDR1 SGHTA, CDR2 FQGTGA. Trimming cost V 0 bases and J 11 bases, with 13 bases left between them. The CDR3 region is CASSLTSGAPQYF. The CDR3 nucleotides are TGTGCCAGCAGCTTAACCTCGGGGGCACCACAGTACTTC.

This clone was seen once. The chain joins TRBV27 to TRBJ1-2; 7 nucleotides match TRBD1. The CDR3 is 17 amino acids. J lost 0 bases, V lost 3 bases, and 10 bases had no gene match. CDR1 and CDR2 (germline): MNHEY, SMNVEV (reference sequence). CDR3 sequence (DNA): TGTGCCAGCAGTTTTCTCGTACAGGGGCACTCTAACTATGGCTACACCTTC. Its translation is CASSFLVQGHSNYGYTF.

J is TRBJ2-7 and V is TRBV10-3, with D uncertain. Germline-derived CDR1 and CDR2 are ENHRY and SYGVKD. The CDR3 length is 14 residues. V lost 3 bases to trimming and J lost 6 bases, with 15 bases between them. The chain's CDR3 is CAISDLHVGVEQYF. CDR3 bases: TGTGCCATCAGTGACCTGCATGTTGGAGTCGAGCAGTACTTC.

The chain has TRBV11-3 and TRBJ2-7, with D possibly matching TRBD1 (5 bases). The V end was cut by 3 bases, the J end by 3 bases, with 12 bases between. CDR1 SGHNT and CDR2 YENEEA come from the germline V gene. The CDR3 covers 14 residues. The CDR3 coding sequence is TGTGCCAGCAGCTTGACAGTCTCTAACTACGAGCAGTACTTC. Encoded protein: CASSLTVSNYEQYF.

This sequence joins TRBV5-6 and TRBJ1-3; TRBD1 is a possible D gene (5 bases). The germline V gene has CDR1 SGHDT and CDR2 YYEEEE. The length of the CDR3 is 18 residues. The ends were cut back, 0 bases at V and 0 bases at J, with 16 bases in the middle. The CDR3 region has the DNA TGTGCCAGCAGCTTGGGCCCCACAGGTCGACCCTCTGGAAACACCATATATTTT. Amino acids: CASSLGPTGRPSGNTIYF.

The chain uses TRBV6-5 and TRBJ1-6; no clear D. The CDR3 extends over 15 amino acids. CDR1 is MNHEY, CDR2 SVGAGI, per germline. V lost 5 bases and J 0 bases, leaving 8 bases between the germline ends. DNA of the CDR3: TGTGCCAGCAGTCAAATGAGCTCCTATAATTCACCCCTCCACTTT. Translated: CASSQMSSYNSPLHF.

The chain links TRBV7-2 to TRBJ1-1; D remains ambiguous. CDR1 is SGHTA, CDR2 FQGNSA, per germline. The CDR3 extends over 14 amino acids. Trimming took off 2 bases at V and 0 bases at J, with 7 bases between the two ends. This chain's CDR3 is CASSLRALNTEAFF. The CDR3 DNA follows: TGTGCCAGCAGCTTAAGGGCCCTGAACACTGAAGCTTTCTTT.

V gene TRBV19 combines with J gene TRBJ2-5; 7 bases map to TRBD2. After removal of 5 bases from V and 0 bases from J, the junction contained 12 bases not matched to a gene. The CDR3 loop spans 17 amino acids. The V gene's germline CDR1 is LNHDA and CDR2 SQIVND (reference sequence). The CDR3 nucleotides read TGTGCCAGTAGTCCCCTCTGGAGCGGGACTCACCAAGAGACCCAGTACTTC. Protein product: CASSPLWSGTHQETQYF.

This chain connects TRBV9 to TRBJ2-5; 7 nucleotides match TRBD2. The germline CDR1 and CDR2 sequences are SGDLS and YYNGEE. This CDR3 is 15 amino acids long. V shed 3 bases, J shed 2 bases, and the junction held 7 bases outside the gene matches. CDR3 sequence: CASSARGAGQETQYF. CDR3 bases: TGTGCCAGCAGCGCCCGGGGAGCGGGGCAAGAGACCCAGTACTTC.

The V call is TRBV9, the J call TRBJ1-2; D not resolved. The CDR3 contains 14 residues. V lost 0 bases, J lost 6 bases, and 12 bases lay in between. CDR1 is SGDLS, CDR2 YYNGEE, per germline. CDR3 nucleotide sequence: TGTGCCAGCAGCGTAGGAGCAGCTGGTAATGGCTACACCTTC. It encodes CASSVGAAGNGYTF.

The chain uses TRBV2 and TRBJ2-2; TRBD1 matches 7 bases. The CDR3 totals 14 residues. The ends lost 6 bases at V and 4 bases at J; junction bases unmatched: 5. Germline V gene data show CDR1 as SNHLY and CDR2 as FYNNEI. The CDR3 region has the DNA TGTGCCAGCAGCCGACAGGGTCCCACCGGGGAGCTGTTTTTT. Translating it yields CASSRQGPTGELFF.

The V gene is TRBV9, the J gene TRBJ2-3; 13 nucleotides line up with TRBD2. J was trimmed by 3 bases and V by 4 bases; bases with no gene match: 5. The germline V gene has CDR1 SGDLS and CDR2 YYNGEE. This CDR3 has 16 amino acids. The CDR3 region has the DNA TGTGCCAGCAGCCCCGGGACTAGCGGGAAGACAGATACGCAGTATTTT. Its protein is CASSPGTSGKTDTQYF.

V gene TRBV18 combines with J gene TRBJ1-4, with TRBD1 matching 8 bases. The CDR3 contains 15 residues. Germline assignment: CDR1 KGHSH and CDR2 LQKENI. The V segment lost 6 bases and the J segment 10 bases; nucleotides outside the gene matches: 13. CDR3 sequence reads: CASSSQGATVSKLFF. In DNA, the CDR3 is TGTGCCAGCTCCTCCCAGGGGGCGACGGTGTCAAAACTGTTTTTT. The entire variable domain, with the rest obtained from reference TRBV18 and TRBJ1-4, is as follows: NAGVMQNPRHLVRRRGQEARLRCSPMKGHSHVYWYRQLPEEGLKFMVYLQKENIIDESGMPKERFSAEFPKEGPSILRIQQVVRGDSAAYFCASSSQGATVSKLFFGSGTQLSVL.

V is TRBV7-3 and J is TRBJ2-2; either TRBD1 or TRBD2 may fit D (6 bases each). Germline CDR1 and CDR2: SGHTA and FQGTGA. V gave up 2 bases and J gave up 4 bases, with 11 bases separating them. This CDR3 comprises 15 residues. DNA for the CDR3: TGTGCCAGCAGCTTAGTTGGAGGGGGCACCGGGGAGCTGTTTTTT. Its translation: CASSLVGGGTGELFF. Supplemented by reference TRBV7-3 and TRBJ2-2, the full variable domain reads GAGVSQTPSNKVTEKGKYVELRCDPISGHTALYWYRQSLGQGPEFLIYFQGTGAADDSGLPNDRFFAVRPEGSVSTLKIQRTERGDSAVYLCASSLVGGGTGELFFGEGSRLTVL.

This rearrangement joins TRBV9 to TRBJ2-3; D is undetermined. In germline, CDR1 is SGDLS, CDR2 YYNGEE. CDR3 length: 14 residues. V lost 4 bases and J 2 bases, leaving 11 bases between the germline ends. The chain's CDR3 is CASSLYEFTDTQYF. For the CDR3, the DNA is TGTGCCAGCAGCCTCTACGAATTCACAGATACGCAGTATTTT.

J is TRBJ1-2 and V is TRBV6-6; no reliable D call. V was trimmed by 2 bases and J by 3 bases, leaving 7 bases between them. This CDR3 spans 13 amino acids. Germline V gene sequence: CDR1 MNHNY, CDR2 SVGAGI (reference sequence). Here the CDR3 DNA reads TGTGCCAGCAGTTACCTAGGCGACTATGGCTACACCTTC. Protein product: CASSYLGDYGYTF.